Listed below are T cell receptor beta chains from one sample, sequenced in a study of blood T cell repertoires in COVID-19. This table comes from immunoSEQ multiplex PCR, and its TCRdb copy is limited to in-frame clones, with some not included. The table has 67,000 or so clones, about four fifths seen once. Sequencing was carried out using peripheral blood. The receptors were gathered from a man aged 65-85 years with acute or convalescent COVID-19. Both conserved end residues are trimmed from each CDR3. Fields, in order: CDR3 protein, J gene, V gene.

ASKGPGQNYEQY TRBJ2-7 TRBV2
ASIPGGAGYGYT TRBJ1-2 TRBV28
ASSTGVGVDGYT TRBJ1-2 TRBV19
ASSAGQGYYGYT TRBJ1-2 TRBV9
ASSGERTGGEFGNTIY TRBJ1-3 TRBV28
ASSFQGGTTDTQY TRBJ2-3 TRBV5-4
ASTSGGEDGYT TRBJ1-2 TRBV6-6
ASSNPGQGAQETQY TRBJ2-5 TRBV2
ASSSSGTGTNGYT TRBJ1-2 TRBV6-2/TRBV6-3
ASSLAAGMNQPQH TRBJ1-5 TRBV11-2
ASSLQAGENTEAF TRBJ1-1 TRBV7-3
ASSQNHLATDTQY TRBJ2-3 TRBV3-1/TRBV3-2
ASSEVGRVGYGQY TRBJ2-7 TRBV2
ASSGGTGVHNEQF TRBJ2-1 TRBV28
ASSSEGTSDNSYEQY TRBJ2-7 TRBV7-2
SVEEQGRTEAF TRBJ1-1 TRBV29-1
ASSPGHGQGIGELF TRBJ2-2 TRBV5-4
ATSRTLGASGYEQY TRBJ2-7 TRBV15
ASISRGGNTEAF TRBJ1-1 TRBV19
ASSLGLADSGEQF TRBJ2-1 TRBV7-3
ASSGVRRANYGYT TRBJ1-2 TRBV2
ASSLGTGSYEQY TRBJ2-7 TRBV7-2
ASSLARNTGELF TRBJ2-2 TRBV25-1
AMDRGGTEAF TRBJ1-1 TRBV2
ASSMIRQALNYGYT TRBJ1-2 TRBV19
ASSVRQGYGYT TRBJ1-2 TRBV9
ASRSLDRGEEKLF TRBJ1-4 TRBV6-5
ASSDTVAGGPHGELF TRBJ2-2 TRBV25-1
ASNHRNTGELF TRBJ2-2 TRBV19
ASRGRLAVYEQY TRBJ2-7 TRBV27
ASSLTAYEQY TRBJ2-7 TRBV28
ASSPETGFYEQY TRBJ2-7 TRBV7-8
SVEGGGSTGNTIY TRBJ1-3 TRBV29-1
ASSLGTGNYGYT TRBJ1-2 TRBV5-1
ASSFGGSYRNTEAF TRBJ1-1 TRBV7-2
ASSVEQGVSYEQY TRBJ2-7 TRBV9
ASSPSLYEQY TRBJ2-7 TRBV7-2
ASRAFSGNTIY TRBJ1-3 TRBV27
ATKSSGLISAGELF TRBJ2-2 TRBV28
ASSVPSGNYGYT TRBJ1-2 TRBV5-5
ASSLFSGHTQETQY TRBJ2-5 TRBV5-8
SVEDFLAGGPAYNEQF TRBJ2-1 TRBV29-1
ASSHADRVAGNTIY TRBJ1-3 TRBV7-9
ASNPGLAGFNEQF TRBJ2-1 TRBV7-2
ASSMGQTYGYT TRBJ1-2 TRBV19
ASSSGTGDGYT TRBJ1-2 TRBV5-6
ASSQAQGNYGYT TRBJ1-2 TRBV4-2
ATSGGQFNEKLF TRBJ1-4 TRBV24-1
ASRAQGSQETQY TRBJ2-5 TRBV5-1
ASKVPGSQTQY TRBJ2-5 TRBV2
ASSPLTGRISGNTIY TRBJ1-3 TRBV18
ASSITGMGDEQY TRBJ2-7 TRBV27